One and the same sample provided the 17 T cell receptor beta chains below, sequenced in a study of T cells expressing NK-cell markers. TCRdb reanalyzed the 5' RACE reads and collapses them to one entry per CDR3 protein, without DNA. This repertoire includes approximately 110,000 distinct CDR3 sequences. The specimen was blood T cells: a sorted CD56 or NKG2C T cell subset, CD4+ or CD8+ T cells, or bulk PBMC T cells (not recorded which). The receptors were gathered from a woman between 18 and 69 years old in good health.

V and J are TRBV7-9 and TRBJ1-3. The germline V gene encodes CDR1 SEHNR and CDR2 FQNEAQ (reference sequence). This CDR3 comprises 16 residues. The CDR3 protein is CAGGREVRSSGNTIYF.

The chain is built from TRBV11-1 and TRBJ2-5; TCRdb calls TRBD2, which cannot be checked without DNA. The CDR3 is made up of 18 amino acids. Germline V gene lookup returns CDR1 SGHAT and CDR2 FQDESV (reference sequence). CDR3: CAIPLGASGPVGQETQYF.

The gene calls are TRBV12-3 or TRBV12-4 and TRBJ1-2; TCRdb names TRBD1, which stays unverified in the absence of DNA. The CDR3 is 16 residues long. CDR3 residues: CASSFGQGDSGYGYTF.

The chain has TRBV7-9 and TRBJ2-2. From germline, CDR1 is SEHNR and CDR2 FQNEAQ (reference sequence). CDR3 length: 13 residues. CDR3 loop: CASSLATDGELFF.

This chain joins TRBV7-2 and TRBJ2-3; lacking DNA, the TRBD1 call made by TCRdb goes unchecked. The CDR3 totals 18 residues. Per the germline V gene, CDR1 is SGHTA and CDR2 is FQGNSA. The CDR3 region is CASSLAWSVRGITDTQYF. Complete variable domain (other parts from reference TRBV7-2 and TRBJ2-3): GAGVSQSPSNKVTEKGKDVELRCDPISGHTALYWYRQSLGQGLEFLIYFQGNSAPDKSGLPSDRFSAERTGGSVSTLTIQRTQQEDSAVYLCASSLAWSVRGITDTQYFGPGTRLTVL.

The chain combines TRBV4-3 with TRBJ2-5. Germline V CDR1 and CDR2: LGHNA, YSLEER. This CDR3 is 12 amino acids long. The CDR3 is CASSQDWETQYF.

The chain's CDR3 is CSAPYLLAGPTDTQYF. The V call is TRBV20-1, the J call TRBJ2-3; as DNA is missing, the TRBD2 call by TCRdb cannot be tested. Germline V gene lookup returns CDR1 DFQATT and CDR2 SNEGSKA (reference sequence). The CDR3 contains 16 residues.

The CDR3 protein is CSVERDFNTGELFF. This chain connects TRBV29-1 to TRBJ2-2; the D gene TCRdb calls, TRBD2, cannot be checked with no DNA. This CDR3 has 14 residues. Looked up from germline, CDR1 is SQVTM and CDR2 is ANQGSEA.

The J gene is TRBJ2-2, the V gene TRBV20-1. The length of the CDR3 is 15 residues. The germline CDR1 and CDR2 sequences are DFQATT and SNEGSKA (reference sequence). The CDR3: CSARDIRFGAGELFF.

The CDR3: CASSYVEHETQYF. V gene TRBV12-3 or TRBV12-4 combines with J gene TRBJ2-5. The CDR3 sequence is 13 residues long.

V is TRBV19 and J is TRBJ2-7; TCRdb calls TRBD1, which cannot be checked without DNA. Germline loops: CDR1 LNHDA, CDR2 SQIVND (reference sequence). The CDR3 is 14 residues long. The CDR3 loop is CASSMGQGAYEQYF.

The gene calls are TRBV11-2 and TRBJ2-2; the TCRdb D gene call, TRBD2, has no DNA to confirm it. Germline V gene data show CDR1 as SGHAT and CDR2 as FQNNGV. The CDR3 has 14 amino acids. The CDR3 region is CASSLSGPTGELFF.

CDR3: CASSLFGPTDTQYF. The V and J genes are TRBV27 and TRBJ2-3. CDR1 is MNHEY, CDR2 SMNVEV, per germline (reference sequence). The CDR3 spans 14 residues.

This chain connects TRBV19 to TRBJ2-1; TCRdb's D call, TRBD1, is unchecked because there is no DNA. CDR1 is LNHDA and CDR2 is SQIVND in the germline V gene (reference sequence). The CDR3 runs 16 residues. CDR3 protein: CASSIGQIAHNNEQFF.

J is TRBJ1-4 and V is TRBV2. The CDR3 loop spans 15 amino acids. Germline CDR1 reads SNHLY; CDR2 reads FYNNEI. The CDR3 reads CASSEGTGNNEKLFF.

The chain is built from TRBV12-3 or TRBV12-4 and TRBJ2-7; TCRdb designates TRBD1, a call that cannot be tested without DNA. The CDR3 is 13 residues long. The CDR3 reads CASSLGGQYEQYF.

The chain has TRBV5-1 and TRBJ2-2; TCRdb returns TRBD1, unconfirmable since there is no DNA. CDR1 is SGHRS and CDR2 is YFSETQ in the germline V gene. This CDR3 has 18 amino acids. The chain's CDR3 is CASSKERSGRTIHGELFF.